This TCR beta chain comes out of a study of beta chain features in type 1 diabetes. Study context: Comparable age, gender and cell yields were observed in patients relative to healthy donors. Whole-study results and caveats: Across patients, naive, central memory and Treg TCRB repertoires exhibited apparently greater similarity than was observed across healthy donors. Type 1 diabetes patients showed a moderate but significant shortening of TCRB CDR3s in all four CD4+ subsets.

This clone was counted only a few times. Antigen: not known. cDNA synthesis used the whole RNA isolate, giving expressed TCRB sequences. Average reads for naive, central memory and regulatory T cell samples were about 4 million. TCRdb's copy holds only in-frame clones and misses some; the assay was immunoSEQ multiplex PCR. This sample yields about 700,000 clones, of which around an eighth are seen a single time; less than 0.025% belongs to the top ten. CDR1 is MNHNY, CDR2 SVGAGI, per germline (reference sequence). This CDR3 is 12 amino acids long. Trimming took off 5 bases at V and 2 bases at J, with 6 bases between the two ends.

This chain links TRBV6-6 with TRBJ1-2, with D hard to call. The sample taken for sequencing was naive CD4+ T cells from blood. The receptor was isolated from a man aged 18 to 29 with type 1 diabetes. The CDR3 loop is CASSEDNYGYTF. The CDR3 bases are TGTGCCAGCAGTGAGGACAACTATGGCTACACCTTC.